This T cell receptor (beta chain) was identified during a study of OX40 agonist ivuxolimab in advanced cancers. Some clones are missing from TCRdb's copy, which holds only in-frame ones; the method was immunoSEQ multiplex PCR. The data hold about 80,000 clones, with 94% observed a single time. Trimming left V 4 bases short and J 4 bases short, with 14 bases between. The CDR3 totals 14 residues. Germline V gene sequence: CDR1 SGHRS, CDR2 YFSETQ. This receptor was obtained from an adult with an advanced solid tumor such as melanoma, head and neck, liver or kidney cancer. The sample was CD4+ or CD8+ T cells sorted from blood, taken in a trial of the OX40 agonist ivuxolimab. The chain couples TRBV5-1 to TRBJ1-2; the D gene is possibly TRBD1 (5 bases). The CDR3 loop is CASSPGSDSYGYTF. The CDR3 DNA is TGCGCCAGCAGCCCGGGAAGCGACAGCTATGGCTACACCTTC.